This T cell receptor beta chain is from a study of CD8+CD57+ T cells in acquired aplastic anemia. This CDR3 contains 16 residues. V trimming: 0 bases; J trimming: 2 bases; junction bases outside the gene matches: 4. The germline V gene encodes CDR1 ENHRY and CDR2 SYGVKD. CDR3 and TCR beta VDJ profiling relied on a genomic DNA template. TCRdb re-analysed the reads in MiXCR, keeping a single row per CDR3 protein. Among 200,000 to 250,000 distinct CDR3 sequences listed, approximately 35% were seen once. Study-wide findings and caveats: No significant patient-versus-control difference appeared in CD8+ Simpson's diversity.

Ten or more counts support this clonotype. Antigen specificity is unknown. Sequenced: sorted CD4+, CD8+, or CD8+CD57+ T cells (not recorded which) from PBMCs. The chain joins TRBV10-3 to TRBJ2-7, with 10 positions matching TRBD2. The TCR originated in a human donor in good health, serving as a control. CDR3 in amino acids: CAISESNSGRTYEQYF. The CDR3 DNA reads as TGTGCCATCAGTGAGTCTAATAGCGGGAGGACCTACGAGCAGTACTTC.